Sequencing of this TCR beta chain was carried out in a study of memory CD4+ T cells and cytomegalovirus serostatus. Study-level information: Healthy Belgian adult donors included nine or ten CMV-positive and 24 CMV-negative people.

Clones were read by immunoSEQ multiplex PCR, and TCRdb kept only the in-frame ones, dropping some. The sample has tens of thousands of clones, about 81% seen once; the top ten hold roughly 0.88%. This CDR3 is built from 13 residues. CDR1 SGHKS and CDR2 YYEKEE come from the germline V gene (reference sequence). V was cut by 4 bases and J by 8 bases, with 10 bases left in between. A note on this clone: Its antigen is not identified.

Single viable CD3+CD4+CD8-CD45RO+ cells were sorted as the memory CD4+ T cells. CD4+ T cells were isolated by positive magnetic selection. Study conclusions and caveats: Median bootstrapped AUC for CMV status was about 0.94 originally, 0.85 to 0.92 US-trained. Suggested: most of the CMV-linked TCR signature lies in CD4+ memory cells.

The sample consisted of memory CD4+ T cells from blood. The gene calls are TRBV5-5 and TRBJ1-6; tentatively, D is TRBD1 (6 bases). The clonotype was recovered from an adult in good health and CMV-seronegative. CDR3 nucleotides: TGTGCCAGCAGCCTCAACAGGGATTCACCCCTCCACTTT. Its translation: CASSLNRDSPLHF.